Listed here are 2 T cell receptor beta chains from one sample, sequenced in a study of graft-versus-host responses after intestinal transplantation. Their recognized antigens are unknown. TCRdb's table, derived via immunoSEQ multiplex PCR, lists solely in-frame clones and lacks some. Here the sample spans about 100,000 clones, 75% to 95% being singletons. The source was unstimulated CD4+ T cells sorted from spleen or lymph node cells, collected before transplant. These receptors all come from a human donor who was the organ donor for an intestinal transplant.

V and J are TRBV11-2 and TRBJ1-1; D is ambiguous. CDR1 is SGHAT, CDR2 FQNNGV, per germline. The CDR3 is 12 amino acids. Trimming pared 3 bases from V and 4 bases from J, leaving 6 bases between. CDR3 sequence: CASSLSFTEAFF. The CDR3 DNA reads as TGTGCCAGCAGCTTGTCTTTCACTGAAGCTTTCTTT.

This chain connects TRBV9 to TRBJ1-2, with 8 bases matching TRBD1. J was trimmed by 7 bases and V by 4 bases; bases with no gene match: 3. CDR1 and CDR2 from the germline V gene are SGDLS and YYNGEE. The CDR3 consists of 12 residues. The DNA of the CDR3 is TGTGCCAGCAGCCCCGGACAGGGTGGCTACACCTTC. Its protein is CASSPGQGGYTF.